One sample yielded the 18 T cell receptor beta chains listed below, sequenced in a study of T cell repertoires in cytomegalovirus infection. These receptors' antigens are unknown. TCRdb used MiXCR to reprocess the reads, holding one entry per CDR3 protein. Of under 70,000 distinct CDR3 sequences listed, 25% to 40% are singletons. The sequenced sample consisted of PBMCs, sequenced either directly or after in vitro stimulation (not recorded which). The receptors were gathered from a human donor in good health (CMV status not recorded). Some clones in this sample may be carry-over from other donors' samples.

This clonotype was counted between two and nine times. DNA for the CDR3: TGTGCCAGTTCTAGGTACACAGATACGCAGTATTTT. It translates to CASSRYTDTQYF. J is TRBJ2-3 and V is TRBV6-6; D unresolved. CDR3 length: 12 residues. The V and J ends lost 9 bases and 2 bases respectively, with 9 bases between them. Per the germline V gene, CDR1 is MNHNY and CDR2 is SVGAGI (reference sequence).

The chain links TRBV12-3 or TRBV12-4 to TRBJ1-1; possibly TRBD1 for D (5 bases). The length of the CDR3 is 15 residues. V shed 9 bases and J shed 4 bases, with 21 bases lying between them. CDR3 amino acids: CASGEGSYRGTEAFF. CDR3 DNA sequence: TGTGCCAGTGGAGAGGGGAGTTATAGGGGCACTGAAGCTTTCTTT.

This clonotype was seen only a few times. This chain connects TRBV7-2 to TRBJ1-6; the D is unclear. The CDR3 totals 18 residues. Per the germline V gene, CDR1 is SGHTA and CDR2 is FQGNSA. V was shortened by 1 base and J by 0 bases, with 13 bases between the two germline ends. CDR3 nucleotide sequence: TGTGCCAGCAGCTTAGTTCCGGCGACGAGCTCCTATAATTCACCCCTCCACTTT. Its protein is CASSLVPATSSYNSPLHF.

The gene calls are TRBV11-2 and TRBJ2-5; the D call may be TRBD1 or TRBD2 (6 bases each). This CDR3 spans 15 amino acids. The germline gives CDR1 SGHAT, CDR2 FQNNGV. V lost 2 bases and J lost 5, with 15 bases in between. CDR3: CASSLMPGAAETQYF. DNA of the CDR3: TGTGCCAGCAGCTTAATGCCGGGGGCGGCGGAGACCCAGTACTTC. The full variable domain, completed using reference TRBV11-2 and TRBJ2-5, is EAGVAQSPRYKIIEKRQSVAFWCNPISGHATLYWYQQILGQGPKLLIQFQNNGVVDDSQLPKDRFSAERLKGVDSTLKIQPAKLEDSAVYLCASSLMPGAAETQYFGPGTRLLVL.

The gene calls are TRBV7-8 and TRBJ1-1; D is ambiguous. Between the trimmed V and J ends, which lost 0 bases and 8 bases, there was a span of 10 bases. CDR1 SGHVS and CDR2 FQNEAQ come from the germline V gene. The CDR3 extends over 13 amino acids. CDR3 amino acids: CASSLAGGSEAFF. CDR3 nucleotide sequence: TGTGCCAGCAGCTTAGCTGGAGGGTCAGAAGCTTTCTTT.

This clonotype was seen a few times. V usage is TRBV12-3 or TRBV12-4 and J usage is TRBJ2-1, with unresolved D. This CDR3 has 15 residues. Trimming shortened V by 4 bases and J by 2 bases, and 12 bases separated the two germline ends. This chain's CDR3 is CASSSRPQTYNEQFF. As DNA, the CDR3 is TGTGCCAGCAGTTCCCGCCCCCAGACCTACAATGAGCAGTTCTTC.

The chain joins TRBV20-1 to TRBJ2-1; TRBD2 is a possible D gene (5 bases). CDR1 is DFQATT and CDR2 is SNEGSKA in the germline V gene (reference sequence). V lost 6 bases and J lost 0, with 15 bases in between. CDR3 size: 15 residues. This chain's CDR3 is CSATGYSSSYNEQFF. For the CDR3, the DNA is TGCAGTGCCACGGGGTACTCCAGCTCCTACAATGAGCAGTTCTTC.

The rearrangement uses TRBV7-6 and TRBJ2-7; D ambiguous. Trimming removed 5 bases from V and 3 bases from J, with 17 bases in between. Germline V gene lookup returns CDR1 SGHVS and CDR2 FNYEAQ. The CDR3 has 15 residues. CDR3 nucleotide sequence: TGTGCCAGCAGCCCCAAATTGGGCAAGTGCTACGAGCAGTACTTC. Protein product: CASSPKLGKCYEQYF.

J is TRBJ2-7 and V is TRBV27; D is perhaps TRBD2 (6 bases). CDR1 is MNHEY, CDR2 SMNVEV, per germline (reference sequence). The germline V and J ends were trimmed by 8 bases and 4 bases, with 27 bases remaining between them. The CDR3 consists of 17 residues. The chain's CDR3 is CASSRGPRGGMRYEQYF. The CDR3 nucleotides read TGTGCCAGCTCCCGCGGGCCCCGGGGCGGGATGAGGTACGAGCAGTACTTC.

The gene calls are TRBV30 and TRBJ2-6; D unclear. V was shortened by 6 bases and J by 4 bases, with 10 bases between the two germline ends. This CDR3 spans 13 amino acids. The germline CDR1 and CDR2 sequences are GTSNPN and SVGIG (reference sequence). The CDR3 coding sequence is TGTGCCTGCGCCCTCAGCGGGGCCAACGTCCTGACTTTC. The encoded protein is CACALSGANVLTF.

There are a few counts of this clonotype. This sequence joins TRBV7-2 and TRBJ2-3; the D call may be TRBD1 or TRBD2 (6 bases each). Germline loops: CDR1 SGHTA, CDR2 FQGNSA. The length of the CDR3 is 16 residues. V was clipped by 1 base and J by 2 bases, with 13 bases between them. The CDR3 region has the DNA TGTGCCAGCAGCTTAGGGGGGGACAAATTCACAGATACGCAGTATTTT. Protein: CASSLGGDKFTDTQYF.

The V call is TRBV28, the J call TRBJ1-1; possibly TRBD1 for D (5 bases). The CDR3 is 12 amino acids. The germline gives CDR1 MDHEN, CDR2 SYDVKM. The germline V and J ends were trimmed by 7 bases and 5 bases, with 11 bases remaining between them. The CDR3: CASTPRGTEAFF. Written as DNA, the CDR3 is TGTGCCAGCACCCCGAGGGGAACTGAAGCTTTCTTT.

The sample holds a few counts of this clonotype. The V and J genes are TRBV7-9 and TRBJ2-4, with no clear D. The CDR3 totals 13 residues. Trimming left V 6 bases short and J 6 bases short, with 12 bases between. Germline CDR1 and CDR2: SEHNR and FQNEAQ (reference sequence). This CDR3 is CASSNSLGNIQYF. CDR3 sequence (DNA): TGTGCCAGCAGTAACAGCTTGGGAAACATTCAGTACTTC.

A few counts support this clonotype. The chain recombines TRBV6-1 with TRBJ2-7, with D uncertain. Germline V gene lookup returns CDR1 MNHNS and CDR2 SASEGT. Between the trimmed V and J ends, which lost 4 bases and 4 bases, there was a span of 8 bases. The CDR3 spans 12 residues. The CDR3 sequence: CASSGAAYEQYF. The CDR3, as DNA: TGTGCCAGCAGTGGGGCAGCTTACGAGCAGTACTTC.

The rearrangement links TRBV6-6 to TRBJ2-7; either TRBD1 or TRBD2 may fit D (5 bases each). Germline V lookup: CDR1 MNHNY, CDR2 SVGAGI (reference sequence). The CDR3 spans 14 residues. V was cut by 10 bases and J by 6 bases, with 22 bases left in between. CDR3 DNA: TGTGCCACCGAAAGAGGGCAGGGCCTCGGCGAGCAGTACTTC. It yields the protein CATERGQGLGEQYF.

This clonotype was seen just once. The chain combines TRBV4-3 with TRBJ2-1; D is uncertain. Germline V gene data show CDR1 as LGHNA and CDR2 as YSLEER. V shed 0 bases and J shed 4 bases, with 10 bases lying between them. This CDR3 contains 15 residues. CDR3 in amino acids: CASSQEGDGYNEQFF. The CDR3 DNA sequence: TGCGCCAGCAGCCAAGAAGGAGACGGGTACAATGAGCAGTTCTTC.

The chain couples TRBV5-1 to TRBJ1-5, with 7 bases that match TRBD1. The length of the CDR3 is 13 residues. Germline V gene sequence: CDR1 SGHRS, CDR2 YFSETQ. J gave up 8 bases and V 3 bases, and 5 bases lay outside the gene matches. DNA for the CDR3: TGCGCCAGCAGCTCAGGGGGAGAGGAGCCCCAGCATTTT. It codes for CASSSGGEEPQHF.

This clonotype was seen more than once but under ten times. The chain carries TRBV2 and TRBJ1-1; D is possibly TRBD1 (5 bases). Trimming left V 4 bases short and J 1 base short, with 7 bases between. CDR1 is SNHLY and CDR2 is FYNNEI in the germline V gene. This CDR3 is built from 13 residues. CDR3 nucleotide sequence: TGTGCCAGCAGTGGTCAGGGGAACACTGAAGCTTTCTTT. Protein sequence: CASSGQGNTEAFF.